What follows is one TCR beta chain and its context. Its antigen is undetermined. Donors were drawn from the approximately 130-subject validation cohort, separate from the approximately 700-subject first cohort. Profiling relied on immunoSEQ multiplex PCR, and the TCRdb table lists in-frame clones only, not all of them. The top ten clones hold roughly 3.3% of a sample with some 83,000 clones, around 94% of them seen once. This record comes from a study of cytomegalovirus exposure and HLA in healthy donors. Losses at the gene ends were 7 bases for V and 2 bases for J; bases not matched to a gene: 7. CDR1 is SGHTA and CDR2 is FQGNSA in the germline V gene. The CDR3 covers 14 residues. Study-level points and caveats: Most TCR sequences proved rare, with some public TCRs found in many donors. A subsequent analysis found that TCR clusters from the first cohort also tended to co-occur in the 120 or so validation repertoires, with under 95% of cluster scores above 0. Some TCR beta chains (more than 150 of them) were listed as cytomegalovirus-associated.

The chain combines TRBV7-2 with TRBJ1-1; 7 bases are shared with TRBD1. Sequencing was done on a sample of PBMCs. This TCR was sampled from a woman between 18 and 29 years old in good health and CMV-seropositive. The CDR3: CASIQGIFNTEAFF. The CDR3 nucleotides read TGTGCCAGCATACAGGGGATCTTTAACACTGAAGCTTTCTTT.